A selection of T cell receptor beta chains follows, all from one sample in a study of T cells in Graves' hyperthyroidism and ophthalmopathy. MiXCR, applied by TCRdb to the multiplex PCR reads, yields one record per CDR3 protein. This sample has 45,000 to 60,000 distinct CDR3 sequences, with about 50% found just once. The source material was blood. The receptors here all came from a woman in her 30s with Graves' ophthalmopathy. CDR3s include the opening cysteine and the closing phenylalanine or tryptophan. Fields, in order: V gene, J gene, D gene, clone size, CDR3 protein, CDR3 DNA. The D gene is left open where the match is weak. A row's size may be missing; if present it is once, few, many or a size class.

v_gene: TRBV13
j_gene: TRBJ2-3
d_gene: .
abundance: many
CDR3aa: CASSYPSPTDTQYF
CDR3nt: TGTGCCAGCAGCTACCCCAGCCCCACAGATACGCAGTATTTT

v_gene: TRBV5-1
j_gene: TRBJ2-3
d_gene: TRBD2
abundance: many
CDR3aa: CASSLSGSTDTQYF
CDR3nt: TGCGCCAGCAGCTTAAGCGGGAGTACAGATACGCAGTATTTT

v_gene: TRBV10-3
j_gene: TRBJ1-1
d_gene: .
abundance: .
CDR3aa: CAISESGSPPGKMNTEAFF
CDR3nt: TGTGCCATCAGTGAGTCCGGCTCACCACCAGGGAAGATGAACACTGAAGCTTTCTTT

v_gene: TRBV19
j_gene: TRBJ1-3
d_gene: .
abundance: .
CDR3aa: CASSIDARAPGNTIYF
CDR3nt: TGTGCCAGTAGTATAGATGCCAGGGCCCCTGGAAACACCATATATTTT

v_gene: TRBV25-1
j_gene: TRBJ1-2
d_gene: .
abundance: .
CDR3aa: CASRKDILAGYTF
CDR3nt: TGTGCCAGCAGGAAAGACATTCTCGCTGGCTACACCTTC

v_gene: TRBV27
j_gene: TRBJ1-1
d_gene: TRBD1
abundance: .
CDR3aa: CASSSIQGGSGAFF
CDR3nt: TGTGCCAGCAGTTCAATACAGGGGGGGAGCGGAGCTTTCTTT

v_gene: TRBV7-9
j_gene: TRBJ1-5
d_gene: .
abundance: .
CDR3aa: CASRLGTQPQHF
CDR3nt: TGTGCCAGCAGGTTAGGGACCCAGCCCCAGCATTTT

v_gene: TRBV20-1
j_gene: TRBJ2-3
d_gene: .
abundance: .
CDR3aa: CSARGGGDTQYF
CDR3nt: TGCAGTGCTAGAGGAGGGGGAGATACGCAGTATTTT

v_gene: TRBV2
j_gene: TRBJ2-7
d_gene: .
abundance: .
CDR3aa: CASGAGSIYEQYF
CDR3nt: TGTGCCAGCGGTGCCGGGAGTATCTACGAGCAGTACTTC

v_gene: TRBV20-1
j_gene: TRBJ1-5
d_gene: .
abundance: once
CDR3aa: CSRKTGDSNQPQHF
CDR3nt: TGCAGTAGAAAGACCGGGGATAGCAATCAGCCCCAGCATTTT

v_gene: TRBV12-3/TRBV12-4
j_gene: TRBJ2-1
d_gene: TRBD1
abundance: many
CDR3aa: CASSPGQINEQFF
CDR3nt: TGTGCCAGCAGTCCGGGACAGATTAATGAGCAGTTCTTC

v_gene: TRBV14
j_gene: TRBJ2-7
d_gene: .
abundance: .
CDR3aa: CASSKGRAYGQNF
CDR3nt: TGTGCCAGCTCGAAGGGTCGAGCCTACGGGCAGAACTTC

v_gene: TRBV15
j_gene: TRBJ2-7
d_gene: TRBD1
abundance: .
CDR3aa: CTTRRRDRGPEQYF
CDR3nt: TGTACCACCAGGCGAAGGGACAGGGGACCCGAGCAGTACTTC

v_gene: TRBV5-8
j_gene: TRBJ2-5
d_gene: TRBD2
abundance: many
CDR3aa: CANSLPLAVQETQYF
CDR3nt: TGTGCCAACTCACTCCCTCTAGCGGTACAAGAGACCCAGTACTTC

v_gene: TRBV2
j_gene: TRBJ2-7
d_gene: TRBD1
abundance: .
CDR3aa: CASSPDRGRYEQYF
CDR3nt: TGTGCCAGCAGCCCGGACAGGGGACGGTACGAGCAGTACTTC

v_gene: TRBV28
j_gene: TRBJ2-5
d_gene: .
abundance: many
CDR3aa: CASSSSGTRGTETQYF
CDR3nt: TGTGCCAGCAGTTCCTCCGGGACACGAGGGACGGAGACCCAGTACTTC

v_gene: TRBV29-1
j_gene: TRBJ2-1
d_gene: TRBD2
abundance: many
CDR3aa: CSVGLAGNSYNEQFF
CDR3nt: TGCAGCGTCGGACTAGCGGGTAATTCCTACAATGAGCAGTTCTTC

v_gene: TRBV5-4
j_gene: TRBJ2-7
d_gene: TRBD2
abundance: many
CDR3aa: CASSLGTSDTYEQYF
CDR3nt: TGTGCCAGCAGCTTGGGGACTAGCGATACCTACGAGCAGTACTTC

v_gene: TRBV7-9
j_gene: TRBJ1-2
d_gene: TRBD1
abundance: many
CDR3aa: CASSPFDRVNYGYTF
CDR3nt: TGTGCCAGCAGCCCATTCGACAGGGTTAACTATGGCTACACCTTC

v_gene: TRBV10-3
j_gene: TRBJ2-7
d_gene: .
abundance: many
CDR3aa: CAIGGGGPEQYF
CDR3nt: TGTGCCATCGGGGGGGGCGGGCCCGAGCAGTACTTC

v_gene: TRBV6-1
j_gene: TRBJ1-5
d_gene: .
abundance: many
CDR3aa: CASSGLYQPQHF
CDR3nt: TGTGCCAGCAGTGGGTTATATCAGCCCCAGCATTTT

v_gene: TRBV28
j_gene: TRBJ1-5
d_gene: .
abundance: many
CDR3aa: CASSPPGPFNQPQHF
CDR3nt: TGTGCCAGCAGTCCCCCAGGACCGTTCAATCAGCCCCAGCATTTT

v_gene: TRBV4-2
j_gene: TRBJ2-6
d_gene: .
abundance: many
CDR3aa: CASSQGTWANVLTF
CDR3nt: TGTGCCAGCAGCCAAGGAACCTGGGCCAACGTCCTGACTTTC

v_gene: TRBV9
j_gene: TRBJ2-3
d_gene: TRBD2
abundance: many
CDR3aa: CASSRGLAGSSTDTQYF
CDR3nt: TGTGCCAGCAGCCGGGGACTAGCGGGATCCTCCACAGATACGCAGTATTTT

v_gene: TRBV9
j_gene: TRBJ1-6
d_gene: .
abundance: many
CDR3aa: CASSVSSGAEHSPLHF
CDR3nt: TGTGCCAGCAGCGTTTCTTCGGGCGCCGAACATTCACCCCTCCACTTT

v_gene: TRBV10-1
j_gene: TRBJ2-7
d_gene: TRBD2
abundance: .
CDR3aa: CAISDLGTSGRNEQYF
CDR3nt: TGTGCCATCAGTGACCTTGGGACTAGCGGGAGGAACGAGCAGTACTTC

v_gene: TRBV5-1
j_gene: TRBJ1-2
d_gene: .
abundance: many
CDR3aa: CASRSDSANYGYTF
CDR3nt: TGCGCCAGCAGATCTGACAGCGCCAACTATGGCTACACCTTC

v_gene: TRBV9
j_gene: TRBJ1-1
d_gene: .
abundance: .
CDR3aa: CASSATGQFNTEAFF
CDR3nt: TGTGCCAGCAGCGCTACGGGACAATTCAATACTGAAGCTTTCTTT

v_gene: TRBV28
j_gene: TRBJ2-7
d_gene: .
abundance: many
CDR3aa: CASNLPTGNSYEQYF
CDR3nt: TGTGCCAGCAACCTCCCGACGGGGAATTCCTACGAGCAGTACTTC

v_gene: TRBV15
j_gene: TRBJ1-1
d_gene: .
abundance: .
CDR3aa: CATRSEGGTNTEAFF
CDR3nt: TGTGCCACCAGATCGGAGGGAGGTACTAACACTGAAGCTTTCTTT

v_gene: TRBV9
j_gene: TRBJ2-3
d_gene: .
abundance: many
CDR3aa: CASGRGTDTQYF
CDR3nt: TGTGCCAGCGGCCGGGGCACAGATACGCAGTATTTT

v_gene: TRBV20-1
j_gene: TRBJ1-5
d_gene: .
abundance: .
CDR3aa: CSARDQRTAYSNQPQHF
CDR3nt: TGCAGTGCTAGAGATCAAAGGACAGCATATAGCAATCAGCCCCAGCATTTT

v_gene: TRBV6-6
j_gene: TRBJ2-7
d_gene: TRBD2
abundance: .
CDR3aa: CASSEAGANLIYEQYF
CDR3nt: TGTGCCAGCAGTGAAGCGGGGGCGAACCTAATCTACGAGCAGTACTTC

v_gene: TRBV10-3
j_gene: TRBJ2-4
d_gene: .
abundance: .
CDR3aa: CAIAPGARFRVDKNIQYF
CDR3nt: TGTGCCATAGCTCCAGGAGCTCGTTTCAGGGTCGACAAAAACATTCAGTACTTC

v_gene: TRBV25-1
j_gene: TRBJ2-7
d_gene: .
abundance: medium-sized
CDR3aa: CASSEAYEQYF
CDR3nt: TGTGCCAGCAGTGAGGCCTACGAGCAGTACTTC

v_gene: TRBV5-4
j_gene: TRBJ1-4
d_gene: .
abundance: .
CDR3aa: CAGRQGTNEKLFF
CDR3nt: TGTGCCGGTCGGCAGGGAACTAATGAAAAACTGTTTTTT

v_gene: TRBV27
j_gene: TRBJ1-2
d_gene: .
abundance: few
CDR3aa: CASSSFGREENYGYTF
CDR3nt: TGTGCCAGCAGTTCATTCGGCCGGGAGGAGAACTATGGCTACACCTTC